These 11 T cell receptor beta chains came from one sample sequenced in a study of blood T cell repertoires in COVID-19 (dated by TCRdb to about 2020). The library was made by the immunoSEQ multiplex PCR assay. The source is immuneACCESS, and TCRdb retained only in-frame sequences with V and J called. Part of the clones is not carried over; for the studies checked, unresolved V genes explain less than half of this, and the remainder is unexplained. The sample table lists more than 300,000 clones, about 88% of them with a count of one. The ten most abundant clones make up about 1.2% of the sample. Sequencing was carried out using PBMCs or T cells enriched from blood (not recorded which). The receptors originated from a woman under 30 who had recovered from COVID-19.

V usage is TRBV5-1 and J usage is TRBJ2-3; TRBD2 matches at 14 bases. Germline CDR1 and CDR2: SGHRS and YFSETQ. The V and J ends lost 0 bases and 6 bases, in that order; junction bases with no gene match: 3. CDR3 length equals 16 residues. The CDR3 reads CASSLAWTSGRDTQYF. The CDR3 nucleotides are TGCGCCAGCAGCTTGGCCTGGACTAGCGGGAGGGATACGCAGTATTTT.

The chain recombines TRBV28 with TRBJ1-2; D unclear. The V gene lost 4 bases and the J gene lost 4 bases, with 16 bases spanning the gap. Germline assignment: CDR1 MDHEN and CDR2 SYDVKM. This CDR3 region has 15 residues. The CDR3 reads CASSSSGASLYGYTF. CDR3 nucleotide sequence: TGTGCCAGCAGTTCATCGGGAGCTTCCCTCTATGGCTACACCTTC.

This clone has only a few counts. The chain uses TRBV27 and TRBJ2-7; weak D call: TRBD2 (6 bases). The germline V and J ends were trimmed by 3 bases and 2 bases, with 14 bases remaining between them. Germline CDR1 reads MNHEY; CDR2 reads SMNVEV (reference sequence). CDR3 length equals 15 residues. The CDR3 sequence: CASSFRSGLAYEQYF. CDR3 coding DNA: TGTGCCAGCAGTTTTCGGAGCGGGCTGGCCTACGAGCAGTACTTC.

CDR3 protein: CASSGTGDEQYF. Written as DNA, the CDR3 is TGTGCCAGCAGTGGGACCGGGGACGAGCAGTACTTC. This sequence joins TRBV25-1 and TRBJ2-7; D may be TRBD2 (5 bases). Per the germline V gene, CDR1 is MGHDK and CDR2 is SYGVNS. The CDR3 contains 12 residues. The ends were cut back, 4 bases at V and 5 bases at J, with 9 bases in the middle.

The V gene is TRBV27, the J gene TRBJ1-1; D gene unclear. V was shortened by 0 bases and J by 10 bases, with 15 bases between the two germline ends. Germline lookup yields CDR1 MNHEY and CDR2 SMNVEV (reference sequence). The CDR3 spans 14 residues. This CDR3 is CASSLSQQALLAFF. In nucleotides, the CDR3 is TGTGCCAGCAGTTTATCTCAGCAGGCTCTTCTAGCTTTCTTT.

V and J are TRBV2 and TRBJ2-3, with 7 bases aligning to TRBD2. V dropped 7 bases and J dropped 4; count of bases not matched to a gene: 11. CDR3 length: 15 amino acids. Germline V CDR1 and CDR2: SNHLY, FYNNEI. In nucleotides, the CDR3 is TGTGCCAGCAACTCCGATAAGCGGGGCCCAGATACGCAGTATTTT. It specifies CASNSDKRGPDTQYF.

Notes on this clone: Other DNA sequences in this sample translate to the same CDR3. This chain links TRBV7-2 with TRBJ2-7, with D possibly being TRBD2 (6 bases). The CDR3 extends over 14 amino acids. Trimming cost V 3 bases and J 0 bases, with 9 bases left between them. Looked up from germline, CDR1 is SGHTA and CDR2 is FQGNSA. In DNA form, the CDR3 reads TGTGCCAGCAGCTTTGGGGGGAGCTCCTACGAGCAGTACTTC. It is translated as CASSFGGSSYEQYF.

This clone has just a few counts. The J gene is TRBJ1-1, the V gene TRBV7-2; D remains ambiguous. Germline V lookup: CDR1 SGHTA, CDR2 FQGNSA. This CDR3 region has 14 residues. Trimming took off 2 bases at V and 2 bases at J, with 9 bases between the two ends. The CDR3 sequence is CASSLQASNTEAFF. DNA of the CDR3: TGTGCCAGCAGCTTACAAGCGAGTAACACTGAAGCTTTCTTT.

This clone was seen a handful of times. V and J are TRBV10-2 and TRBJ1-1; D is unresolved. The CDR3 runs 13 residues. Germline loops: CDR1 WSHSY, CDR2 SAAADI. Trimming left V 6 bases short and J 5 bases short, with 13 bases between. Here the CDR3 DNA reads TGCGCCAGCAGCCCATCCGCTAGGACTGAAGCTTTCTTT. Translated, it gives CASSPSARTEAFF.

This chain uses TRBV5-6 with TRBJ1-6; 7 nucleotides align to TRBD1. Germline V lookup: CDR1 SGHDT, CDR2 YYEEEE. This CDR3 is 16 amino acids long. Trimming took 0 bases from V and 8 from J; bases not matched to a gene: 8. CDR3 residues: CASSLAGTDRDSPLHF. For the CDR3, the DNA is TGTGCCAGCAGCTTGGCGGGGACTGACAGGGATTCACCCCTCCACTTT.

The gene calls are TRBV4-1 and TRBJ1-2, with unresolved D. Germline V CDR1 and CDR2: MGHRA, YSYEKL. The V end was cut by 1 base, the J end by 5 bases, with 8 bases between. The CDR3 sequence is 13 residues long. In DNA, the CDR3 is TGCGCCAGCAGCCAAGCCGGGGTTTATGGCTACACCTTC. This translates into CASSQAGVYGYTF.